The rows below give T cell receptor beta chains drawn from one sample of a study of blood T cell repertoires in COVID-19. TCRdb's copy holds only in-frame clones and misses some; the assay was immunoSEQ multiplex PCR. Seen here are about 69,000 clones, under 90% observed once, and the top ten hold 13%. The sample was peripheral blood. Receptors were obtained from a man over 45 with COVID-19, enrolled during active disease. CDR3s include the opening cysteine and the closing phenylalanine or tryptophan. D genes are given only for firm matches. Size is omitted from some rows. Given values are once, few, many or a class for expanded clones.

d_gene: -
abundance: -
len: 15
v_gene: TRBV29-1
j_gene: TRBJ2-5
CDR3nt: TGCAGCGTGGCCCGCGGGACAGCACTGGTTGGGACCCAGTACTTC
CDR3aa: CSVARGTALVGTQYF

d_gene: TRBD1
abundance: -
len: 12
v_gene: TRBV30
j_gene: TRBJ1-4
CDR3nt: TGTGCCTTAACCGGGACAGGGGAAAAACTGTTTTTT
CDR3aa: CALTGTGEKLFF

d_gene: -
abundance: -
len: 15
v_gene: TRBV3-1/TRBV3-2
j_gene: TRBJ2-1
CDR3nt: TGTGCCAGCAGGTCGTCGCGGGGAGAACACAATGAGCAGTTCTTC
CDR3aa: CASRSSRGEHNEQFF

d_gene: -
abundance: -
len: 15
v_gene: TRBV10-1
j_gene: TRBJ2-1
CDR3nt: TGCGCCAGCAGTCGAGGAGGGACAGAATACAATGAGCAGTTCTTC
CDR3aa: CASSRGGTEYNEQFF

d_gene: TRBD1
abundance: -
len: 16
v_gene: TRBV7-2
j_gene: TRBJ1-2
CDR3nt: TGTGCCAGCAGCTCCTCTTTAGGGACAGGGGCGGAGGGCTACACCTTC
CDR3aa: CASSSSLGTGAEGYTF

d_gene: -
abundance: few
len: 13
v_gene: TRBV6-1
j_gene: TRBJ1-1
CDR3nt: TGTGCCAGCAGTGAAGGAAGGGGCACTGAAGCTTTCTTT
CDR3aa: CASSEGRGTEAFF

d_gene: -
abundance: -
len: 12
v_gene: TRBV7-9
j_gene: TRBJ1-1
CDR3nt: TGTGCCAGCAGCCCCAGGGGTACTGAAGCTTTCTTT
CDR3aa: CASSPRGTEAFF

d_gene: -
abundance: -
len: 14
v_gene: TRBV5-1
j_gene: TRBJ1-3
CDR3nt: TGCGCCAGCAGCTCCCAGGGCTCAGGAAACACCATATATTTT
CDR3aa: CASSSQGSGNTIYF

d_gene: TRBD1
abundance: -
len: 16
v_gene: TRBV29-1
j_gene: TRBJ2-2
CDR3nt: TGCAGCGCTAGGGGACAGGGATATGGGAACACCGGGGAGCTGTTTTTT
CDR3aa: CSARGQGYGNTGELFF

d_gene: TRBD1
abundance: -
len: 14
v_gene: TRBV5-1
j_gene: TRBJ2-3
CDR3nt: TGCGCCAGCAGTCAGGGACAGGACACAGATACGCAGTATTTT
CDR3aa: CASSQGQDTDTQYF

d_gene: TRBD1
abundance: -
len: 14
v_gene: TRBV19
j_gene: TRBJ1-1
CDR3nt: TGTGCCAGTATTCGACAGGGGAAAAGTACTGAAGCTTTCTTT
CDR3aa: CASIRQGKSTEAFF

d_gene: TRBD1
abundance: -
len: 15
v_gene: TRBV5-1
j_gene: TRBJ2-5
CDR3nt: TGCGCCAGCAGCCTGGGAGACAGGGGGATAGAGACCCAGTACTTC
CDR3aa: CASSLGDRGIETQYF

d_gene: TRBD2
abundance: -
len: 18
v_gene: TRBV7-9
j_gene: TRBJ2-4
CDR3nt: TGTGCCAGCAGCTTAGGTCTAGCGGGGGGCCTAGCCAAAAACATTCAGTACTTC
CDR3aa: CASSLGLAGGLAKNIQYF

d_gene: -
abundance: -
len: 14
v_gene: TRBV18
j_gene: TRBJ2-1
CDR3nt: TGTGCCAGCTCACCACAAGACAGCTACAATGAGCAGTTCTTC
CDR3aa: CASSPQDSYNEQFF

d_gene: -
abundance: -
len: 13
v_gene: TRBV18
j_gene: TRBJ1-1
CDR3nt: TGTGCCAGCTCACCAATATTGAACACTGAAGCTTTCTTT
CDR3aa: CASSPILNTEAFF

d_gene: -
abundance: -
len: 12
v_gene: TRBV5-6
j_gene: TRBJ2-7
CDR3nt: TGTGCCAGCAGCTTGCGAGGTTACGAGCAGTACTTC
CDR3aa: CASSLRGYEQYF

d_gene: -
abundance: -
len: 14
v_gene: TRBV5-1
j_gene: TRBJ2-7
CDR3nt: TGCGCCAGCAGCTTGGACGGGGGGCCTGACGAGCAGTACTTC
CDR3aa: CASSLDGGPDEQYF

d_gene: -
abundance: -
len: 14
v_gene: TRBV18
j_gene: TRBJ1-1
CDR3nt: TGTGCCAGCTCAATACCCAACAGGAACACTGAAGCTTTCTTT
CDR3aa: CASSIPNRNTEAFF

d_gene: TRBD1
abundance: -
len: 17
v_gene: TRBV6-1
j_gene: TRBJ1-3
CDR3nt: TGTGCCAGCAGTGCTCCAGGGGGCTCTGGATTCGGAAACACCATATATTTT
CDR3aa: CASSAPGGSGFGNTIYF

d_gene: -
abundance: -
len: 16
v_gene: TRBV18
j_gene: TRBJ2-2
CDR3nt: TGTGCCAGCTCACCTCTGGAGATCAGGAACACCGGGGAGCTGTTTTTT
CDR3aa: CASSPLEIRNTGELFF

d_gene: TRBD1
abundance: once
len: 14
v_gene: TRBV19
j_gene: TRBJ1-4
CDR3nt: TGTGCCAGTGGTCCGGGACAGAATAATGAAAAACTGTTTTTT
CDR3aa: CASGPGQNNEKLFF

d_gene: TRBD1
abundance: many
len: 14
v_gene: TRBV5-1
j_gene: TRBJ1-1
CDR3nt: TGCGCCAGCAGCTTAGGACAGGGCCGTACTGAAGCTTTCTTT
CDR3aa: CASSLGQGRTEAFF

d_gene: TRBD1
abundance: few
len: 21
v_gene: TRBV10-3
j_gene: TRBJ1-3
CDR3nt: TGTGCCATCAGTGATCGCCCGGGACAGGGTTCTCATGGTACGTCTGGAAACACCATATATTTT
CDR3aa: CAISDRPGQGSHGTSGNTIYF

d_gene: TRBD1
abundance: -
len: 19
v_gene: TRBV19
j_gene: TRBJ1-5
CDR3nt: TGTGCCAGTAGTACTACACGCATTTCCCGGGACAGACGCAATCAGCCCCAGCATTTT
CDR3aa: CASSTTRISRDRRNQPQHF

d_gene: -
abundance: once
len: 14
v_gene: TRBV2
j_gene: TRBJ2-2
CDR3nt: TGTGCCAGCAGTTTACTTGGGGGGACCGGGGAGCTGTTTTTT
CDR3aa: CASSLLGGTGELFF

d_gene: TRBD1
abundance: once
len: 18
v_gene: TRBV3-1/TRBV3-2
j_gene: TRBJ2-3
CDR3nt: TGTGCCAGCAGCCCAAAGTCAGGGGGCGCCTACCTCACAGATACGCAGTATTTT
CDR3aa: CASSPKSGGAYLTDTQYF

d_gene: -
abundance: -
len: 16
v_gene: TRBV21-1
j_gene: TRBJ2-3
CDR3nt: TGTGCCAGCAGCCTTCGTAGGGGGCAAGGCACAGATACGCAGTATTTT
CDR3aa: CASSLRRGQGTDTQYF

d_gene: -
abundance: -
len: 15
v_gene: TRBV4-3
j_gene: TRBJ1-4
CDR3nt: TGCGCCAGCAGCCAGGTGCCGGGTGGGGGGGAAAAACTGTTTTTT
CDR3aa: CASSQVPGGGEKLFF

d_gene: TRBD1
abundance: -
len: 16
v_gene: TRBV11-3
j_gene: TRBJ2-2
CDR3nt: TGTGCCAGCAGCTCAGCGGCCAGGGGGACCACCGGGGAGCTGTTTTTT
CDR3aa: CASSSAARGTTGELFF

d_gene: -
abundance: -
len: 16
v_gene: TRBV9
j_gene: TRBJ2-1
CDR3nt: TGTGCCAGCAGCGTAGATCCGGGGAGCTCCTACAATGAGCAGTTCTTC
CDR3aa: CASSVDPGSSYNEQFF

d_gene: -
abundance: -
len: 15
v_gene: TRBV6-2/TRBV6-3
j_gene: TRBJ1-1
CDR3nt: TGTGCCAGCAGTTACGGGGCCTGGATGAACACTGAAGCTTTCTTT
CDR3aa: CASSYGAWMNTEAFF

d_gene: TRBD2
abundance: few
len: 14
v_gene: TRBV7-9
j_gene: TRBJ2-7
CDR3nt: TGTGCCAGCAGCCCGAGCGGGGGGGCCTACGAGCAGTACTTC
CDR3aa: CASSPSGGAYEQYF

d_gene: -
abundance: -
len: 16
v_gene: TRBV6-5
j_gene: TRBJ1-6
CDR3nt: TGTGCCAGCAGTTATCTATCCACCGAAAATAATTCACCCCTCCACTTT
CDR3aa: CASSYLSTENNSPLHF

d_gene: -
abundance: -
len: 13
v_gene: TRBV4-3
j_gene: TRBJ2-7
CDR3nt: TGCGCCAGCAGCCAAGATCAGAGGGTCGAGCAGTACTTC
CDR3aa: CASSQDQRVEQYF

d_gene: -
abundance: -
len: 13
v_gene: TRBV14
j_gene: TRBJ1-1
CDR3nt: TGTGCCAGCAGCCAAGATACCGTCGCGAAAGCTTTCTTT
CDR3aa: CASSQDTVAKAFF

d_gene: TRBD1
abundance: -
len: 16
v_gene: TRBV6-5
j_gene: TRBJ1-6
CDR3nt: TGTGCCAGCAGTTACTCCCAGGGGGCCTTAGGCTCACCCCTCCACTTT
CDR3aa: CASSYSQGALGSPLHF

d_gene: -
abundance: -
len: 16
v_gene: TRBV6-2/TRBV6-3
j_gene: TRBJ2-5
CDR3nt: TGTGCCAGCAGTTACAGCCACAGCAGGGTGATACAGACCCAGTACTTC
CDR3aa: CASSYSHSRVIQTQYF

d_gene: TRBD1
abundance: -
len: 13
v_gene: TRBV6-5
j_gene: TRBJ1-6
CDR3nt: TGTGCCAGCTCGACAGGGGGATACTCACCCCTCCACTTT
CDR3aa: CASSTGGYSPLHF

d_gene: -
abundance: -
len: 13
v_gene: TRBV6-5
j_gene: TRBJ1-2
CDR3nt: TGTGCCAGCACCCTCAGGGGCAACTATGGCTACACCTTC
CDR3aa: CASTLRGNYGYTF

d_gene: TRBD1
abundance: -
len: 15
v_gene: TRBV4-1
j_gene: TRBJ1-1
CDR3nt: TGCGCCAGCAGCCCTAAGGGACAGGGAAACACTGAAGCTTTCTTT
CDR3aa: CASSPKGQGNTEAFF

d_gene: -
abundance: -
len: 16
v_gene: TRBV7-7
j_gene: TRBJ2-5
CDR3nt: TGTGCCAGCAGCCTAGGAGGGGGAACAGGGATCGAGACCCAGTACTTC
CDR3aa: CASSLGGGTGIETQYF

d_gene: -
abundance: -
len: 15
v_gene: TRBV7-2
j_gene: TRBJ1-1
CDR3nt: TGTGCCAGCAGCTTCGATAGTTCGCTCTCCACTGAAGCTTTCTTT
CDR3aa: CASSFDSSLSTEAFF

d_gene: -
abundance: -
len: 12
v_gene: TRBV7-2
j_gene: TRBJ2-3
CDR3nt: TGTGCCAGCAGCATTCTAGAGGATACGCAGTATTTT
CDR3aa: CASSILEDTQYF

d_gene: TRBD2
abundance: -
len: 14
v_gene: TRBV2
j_gene: TRBJ2-1
CDR3nt: TGTGCCAGCTCAATAGGAAGCGGGGGGGCAGAGCAGTTCTTC
CDR3aa: CASSIGSGGAEQFF

d_gene: -
abundance: -
len: 15
v_gene: TRBV5-4
j_gene: TRBJ1-2
CDR3nt: TGTGCCAGCAGCTTTGGGTCGGGGGGTGGCTATGGCTACACCTTC
CDR3aa: CASSFGSGGGYGYTF

d_gene: -
abundance: -
len: 16
v_gene: TRBV5-4
j_gene: TRBJ2-7
CDR3nt: TGTGCCAGCAGCTCCGACAGCTCCGGAATATACTACGAGCAGTACTTC
CDR3aa: CASSSDSSGIYYEQYF

d_gene: -
abundance: -
len: 14
v_gene: TRBV3-1/TRBV3-2
j_gene: TRBJ1-4
CDR3nt: TGTGCCAGCAGAAGCGAAGCAACTAATGAAAAACTGTTTTTT
CDR3aa: CASRSEATNEKLFF

d_gene: -
abundance: -
len: 14
v_gene: TRBV12-5
j_gene: TRBJ1-3
CDR3nt: TGTGCTAGTGGTCTCGGGACACTTGGAAACACCATATATTTT
CDR3aa: CASGLGTLGNTIYF

d_gene: -
abundance: -
len: 16
v_gene: TRBV5-6
j_gene: TRBJ2-1
CDR3nt: TGTGCCAGCAGCTTGGCGACCGGGACACTCTACAATGAGCAGTTCTTC
CDR3aa: CASSLATGTLYNEQFF

d_gene: -
abundance: -
len: 13
v_gene: TRBV6-5
j_gene: TRBJ2-3
CDR3nt: TGTGCCAGCAGACCCATTTCAGGTGGTACGCAGTATTTT
CDR3aa: CASRPISGGTQYF

d_gene: -
abundance: -
len: 18
v_gene: TRBV16
j_gene: TRBJ1-6
CDR3nt: TGTGCCAGCAGCCCCCCCTGGTGGGGCGGCAATTATAATTCACCCCTCCACTTT
CDR3aa: CASSPPWWGGNYNSPLHF

d_gene: TRBD1
abundance: -
len: 17
v_gene: TRBV7-6
j_gene: TRBJ2-2
CDR3nt: TGTGCCAGCAGCTTAGAGGTCGGGACAGGAAAAGGCGGGGAGCTGTTTTTT
CDR3aa: CASSLEVGTGKGGELFF

d_gene: -
abundance: -
len: 15
v_gene: TRBV6-1
j_gene: TRBJ2-2
CDR3nt: TGTGCCAGCAGTGAAGCTACCGCGGTCACCGGGGAGCTGTTTTTT
CDR3aa: CASSEATAVTGELFF

d_gene: TRBD2
abundance: -
len: 15
v_gene: TRBV3-1/TRBV3-2
j_gene: TRBJ2-1
CDR3nt: TGTGCCAGCAGCCAAGTAGCGGGGTCCTACAATGAGCAGTTCTTC
CDR3aa: CASSQVAGSYNEQFF

d_gene: TRBD2
abundance: -
len: 17
v_gene: TRBV6-2/TRBV6-3
j_gene: TRBJ2-3
CDR3nt: TGTGCCAGCAGCCCTTTCTCGACTAGCGGACCCGCAGATACGCAGTATTTT
CDR3aa: CASSPFSTSGPADTQYF

d_gene: TRBD2
abundance: -
len: 17
v_gene: TRBV5-4
j_gene: TRBJ2-3
CDR3nt: TGTGCCAGCAGCTTGCGGCTAGCGGGGGGGCCGACAGATACGCAGTATTTT
CDR3aa: CASSLRLAGGPTDTQYF

d_gene: TRBD1
abundance: few
len: 15
v_gene: TRBV5-4
j_gene: TRBJ1-1
CDR3nt: TGTGCCAGCAGCCTTGGACAGGGTGGGTACACTGAAGCTTTCTTT
CDR3aa: CASSLGQGGYTEAFF

d_gene: TRBD1
abundance: -
len: 17
v_gene: TRBV7-9
j_gene: TRBJ1-4
CDR3nt: TGTGCCAGCAGCACAAACAGGGGGCGCCGGGATAATGAAAAACTGTTTTTT
CDR3aa: CASSTNRGRRDNEKLFF

d_gene: -
abundance: -
len: 14
v_gene: TRBV6-5
j_gene: TRBJ1-3
CDR3nt: TGTGCCAGCAAGGAGGGCGCGGCTGGAAACACCATATATTTT
CDR3aa: CASKEGAAGNTIYF

d_gene: TRBD2
abundance: -
len: 14
v_gene: TRBV7-3
j_gene: TRBJ2-3
CDR3nt: TGTGCCAGCAGCTTATCGGGGGGGACAGATACGCAGTATTTT
CDR3aa: CASSLSGGTDTQYF